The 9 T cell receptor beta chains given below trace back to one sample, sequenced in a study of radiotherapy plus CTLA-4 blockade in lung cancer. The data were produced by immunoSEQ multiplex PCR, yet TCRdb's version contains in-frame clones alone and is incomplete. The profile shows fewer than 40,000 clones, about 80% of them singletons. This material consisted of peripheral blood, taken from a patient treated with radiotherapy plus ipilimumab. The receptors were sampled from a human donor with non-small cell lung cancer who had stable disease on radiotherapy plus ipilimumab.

Here the CDR3 DNA reads TGTGCCAGCAGTTACTCGGTCGAACGGGGCTACACCTTC. It is translated as CASSYSVERGYTF. The V call is TRBV6-5, the J call TRBJ1-2, with D unresolved. The germline V and J ends were trimmed by 0 bases and 8 bases, with 10 bases remaining between them. The CDR3 is 13 amino acids. Per the germline V gene, CDR1 is MNHEY and CDR2 is SVGAGI.

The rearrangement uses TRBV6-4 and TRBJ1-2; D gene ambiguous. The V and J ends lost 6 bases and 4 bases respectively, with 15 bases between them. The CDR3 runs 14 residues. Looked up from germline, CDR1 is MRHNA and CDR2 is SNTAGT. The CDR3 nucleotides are TGTGCCAGCAGACACAATGGCGGAGGCTATGGCTACACCTTC. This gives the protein CASRHNGGGYGYTF.

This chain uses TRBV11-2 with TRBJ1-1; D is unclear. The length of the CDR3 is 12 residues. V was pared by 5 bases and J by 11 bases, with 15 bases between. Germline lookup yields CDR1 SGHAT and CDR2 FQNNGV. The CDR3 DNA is TGTGCCAGCAGCCGTACCGGGATGAGCGCTTTCTTT. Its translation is CASSRTGMSAFF.

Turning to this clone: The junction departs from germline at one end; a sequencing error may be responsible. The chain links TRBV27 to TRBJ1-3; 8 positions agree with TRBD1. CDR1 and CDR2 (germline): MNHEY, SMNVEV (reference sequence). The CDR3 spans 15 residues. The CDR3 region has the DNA TGTGCCGGCAGTTTGGGGACAGGAGCTGGAAACACCATATATTTT. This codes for CAGSLGTGAGNTIYF.

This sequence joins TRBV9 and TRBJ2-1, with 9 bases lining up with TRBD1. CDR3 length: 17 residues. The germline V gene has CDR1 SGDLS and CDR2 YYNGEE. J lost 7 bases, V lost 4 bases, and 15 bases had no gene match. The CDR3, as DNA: TGTGCCAGCAGCTCTTTGGGACAGGGTGGAAGGAAAAATGAGCAGTTCTTC. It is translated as CASSSLGQGGRKNEQFF.

The CDR3 reads CASDRGSFDEQYF. The CDR3 DNA follows: TGTGCCTCAGACCGGGGAAGCTTCGACGAGCAGTACTTC. This rearrangement joins TRBV30 to TRBJ2-7, with D tentatively TRBD2 (5 bases). This CDR3 has 13 residues. V was trimmed by 7 bases and J by 5 bases, leaving 18 bases between them. Germline CDR1 and CDR2: GTSNPN and SVGIG (reference sequence).

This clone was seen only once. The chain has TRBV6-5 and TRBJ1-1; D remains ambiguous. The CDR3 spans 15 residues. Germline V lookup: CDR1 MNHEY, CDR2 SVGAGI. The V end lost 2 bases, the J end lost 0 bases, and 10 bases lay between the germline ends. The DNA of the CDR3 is TGTGCCAGCAGTTACGGTTCGGGGTTGAACACTGAAGCTTTCTTT. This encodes CASSYGSGLNTEAFF.

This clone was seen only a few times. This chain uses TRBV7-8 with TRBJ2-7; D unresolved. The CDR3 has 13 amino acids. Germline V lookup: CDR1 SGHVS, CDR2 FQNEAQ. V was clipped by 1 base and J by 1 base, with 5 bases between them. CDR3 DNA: TGTGCCAGCAGCTTAGACGGGTCCTACGAGCAGTACTTC. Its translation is CASSLDGSYEQYF.

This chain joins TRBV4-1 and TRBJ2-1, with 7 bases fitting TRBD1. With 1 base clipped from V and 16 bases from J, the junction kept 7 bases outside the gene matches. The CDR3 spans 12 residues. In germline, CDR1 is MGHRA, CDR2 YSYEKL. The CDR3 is CASSQGDSSRFF. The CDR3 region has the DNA TGCGCCAGCAGCCAAGGGGACAGTAGCCGTTTCTTC.